The rows below give T cell receptor beta chains drawn from one sample of a study of T cell changes during pregnancy in multiple sclerosis. Some clones are missing from TCRdb's copy, which holds only in-frame ones; the method was immunoSEQ multiplex PCR. The table records roughly 43,000 clones, approximately 90% of them present only once. Material: CD4+ T cells from peripheral blood mononuclear cells, obtained after pregnancy. Every receptor here comes from a female donor with multiple sclerosis, enrolled in a pregnancy study. The CDR3 runs from the conserved cysteine through the conserved F or W. The order of the fields is D gene, J gene, CDR3 length, V gene, clone size, CDR3 DNA, CDR3 protein. The D gene is left open where the match is weak. Size values are once, few and many counts, or a class for expanded clones, and some rows have none.

D gene: TRBD1
J gene: TRBJ2-2
CDR3 length: 16
V gene: TRBV11-3
clone size: NA
CDR3 DNA: TGTGCCAGCAGCCCGGGGACAGGGCGGAACACCGGGGAGCTGTTTTTT
CDR3 protein: CASSPGTGRNTGELFF

D gene: NA
J gene: TRBJ2-1
CDR3 length: 13
V gene: TRBV7-3
clone size: NA
CDR3 DNA: TGTGCCAGCAGCTTAAGCGGGAACAATGAGCAGTTCTTC
CDR3 protein: CASSLSGNNEQFF

D gene: NA
J gene: TRBJ1-1
CDR3 length: 14
V gene: TRBV6-5
clone size: few
CDR3 DNA: TGTGCCAGCAGTTACAAACAGGATAGGGCTGAAGCTTTCTTT
CDR3 protein: CASSYKQDRAEAFF

D gene: TRBD1
J gene: TRBJ1-2
CDR3 length: 15
V gene: TRBV27
clone size: NA
CDR3 DNA: TGTGCCAGCAGTTCCGAAGCCGGGACAGCCTATGGCTACACCTTC
CDR3 protein: CASSSEAGTAYGYTF

D gene: TRBD1
J gene: TRBJ1-1
CDR3 length: 15
V gene: TRBV18
clone size: once
CDR3 DNA: TGTGCCAGCTCACCCACGACAGGGGTGAACACTGAAGCTTTCTTT
CDR3 protein: CASSPTTGVNTEAFF

D gene: NA
J gene: TRBJ1-4
CDR3 length: 14
V gene: TRBV19
clone size: NA
CDR3 DNA: TGTGCGCGTACGAGGACAGCGTTCAATGAAAAACTGTTTTTT
CDR3 protein: CARTRTAFNEKLFF

D gene: TRBD1
J gene: TRBJ2-5
CDR3 length: 14
V gene: TRBV7-9
clone size: NA
CDR3 DNA: TGTGCCAGCAGCTTTGCCGGGACAGGAGAGGCCCAGTACTTC
CDR3 protein: CASSFAGTGEAQYF

D gene: TRBD2
J gene: TRBJ2-7
CDR3 length: 15
V gene: TRBV27
clone size: NA
CDR3 DNA: TGTGCCAGCAGCCCTCCTAGCGGGAGGATGGGCGAGCAGTACTTC
CDR3 protein: CASSPPSGRMGEQYF

D gene: NA
J gene: TRBJ2-3
CDR3 length: 15
V gene: TRBV7-2
clone size: NA
CDR3 DNA: TGTGCCAGCAGCTCACGACTGGGTTCGGGAGATACGCAGTATTTT
CDR3 protein: CASSSRLGSGDTQYF

D gene: TRBD2
J gene: TRBJ2-7
CDR3 length: 15
V gene: TRBV5-5
clone size: NA
CDR3 DNA: TGTGCCAGCAGGCATATAGCGGGAGATACCTACGAGCAGTACTTC
CDR3 protein: CASRHIAGDTYEQYF

D gene: NA
J gene: TRBJ1-2
CDR3 length: 13
V gene: TRBV6-6
clone size: NA
CDR3 DNA: TGTGCCAGCAGTTACGGGGGGGTCGGGGGCTACACCTTC
CDR3 protein: CASSYGGVGGYTF

D gene: NA
J gene: TRBJ2-1
CDR3 length: 14
V gene: TRBV7-2
clone size: NA
CDR3 DNA: TGTGCCAGCAGCTTAAGGGAGACTAGAAATGAGCAGTTCTTC
CDR3 protein: CASSLRETRNEQFF

D gene: TRBD2
J gene: TRBJ2-7
CDR3 length: 16
V gene: TRBV5-4
clone size: once
CDR3 DNA: TGTGCCAGCAGCTTCATGAGAAGCGGGGGTGCCTACGAGCAGTACTTC
CDR3 protein: CASSFMRSGGAYEQYF

D gene: TRBD1
J gene: TRBJ2-7
CDR3 length: 14
V gene: TRBV19
clone size: NA
CDR3 DNA: TGTGCCAGTACTCGGACAGGGAATAAGAACGAGCAGTACTTC
CDR3 protein: CASTRTGNKNEQYF

D gene: NA
J gene: TRBJ2-7
CDR3 length: 14
V gene: TRBV21-1
clone size: NA
CDR3 DNA: TGTGCCAGCAGCCGCGGGACAGACCCCTACGAGCAGTACTTC
CDR3 protein: CASSRGTDPYEQYF